This TCR beta chain was sequenced during a study of blood T cell repertoires in COVID-19. Libraries were prepared by immunoSEQ multiplex PCR; TCRdb keeps only in-frame clonotypes and omits some of them. The data hold about 200,000 clones, with about 88% observed a single time. The sample was peripheral blood. The sequence was collected from a man between 45 and 60 years old with COVID-19, enrolled during active disease.

CDR3 sequence (DNA): TGTGCCAGTAGCCGGGGGGGCATCTCCTACGAGCAGTACTTC. Protein product: CASSRGGISYEQYF. The rearrangement links TRBV19 to TRBJ2-7, with 8 bases aligning to TRBD2. Germline CDR1 is LNHDA and CDR2 is SQIVND (reference sequence). This CDR3 spans 14 amino acids. With 6 bases clipped from V and 0 bases from J, the junction kept 4 bases outside the gene matches.